The T cell receptor (beta chain) under discussion was sequenced for a study of T cells in Graves' hyperthyroidism and ophthalmopathy. Regarding the study as a whole: Ophthalmopathy and stable hyperthyroidism were separated by a 13 V-J model.

Lactation, pregnancy, other autoimmune disease or uncontrolled infection excluded patients. Between the trimmed V and J ends, which lost 5 bases and 3 bases, there was a span of 13 bases. The germline gives CDR1 SGHTA, CDR2 FQGNSA. CDR3 length: 15 residues. It was RNA transcripts that yielded the amplified TCR beta CDR3 regions. A set of HTBI primers served as the primers for a first-round RT-PCR of the TCR CDR3. Using its own MiXCR run on the multiplex PCR reads, TCRdb lists one record per CDR3 protein. Among around 700,000 distinct CDR3 sequences listed, over 35% were seen once. There are many counts of this clonotype. Its antigen is not identified.

The V gene is TRBV7-2, the J gene TRBJ2-2; no reliable D call. The sequence came from a woman in her thirties or forties with Graves' hyperthyroidism. Material: blood. The CDR3 coding sequence is TGTGCCAGCAGCCCCGGACGGGCGGACACCGGGGAGCTGTTTTTT. This encodes CASSPGRADTGELFF.